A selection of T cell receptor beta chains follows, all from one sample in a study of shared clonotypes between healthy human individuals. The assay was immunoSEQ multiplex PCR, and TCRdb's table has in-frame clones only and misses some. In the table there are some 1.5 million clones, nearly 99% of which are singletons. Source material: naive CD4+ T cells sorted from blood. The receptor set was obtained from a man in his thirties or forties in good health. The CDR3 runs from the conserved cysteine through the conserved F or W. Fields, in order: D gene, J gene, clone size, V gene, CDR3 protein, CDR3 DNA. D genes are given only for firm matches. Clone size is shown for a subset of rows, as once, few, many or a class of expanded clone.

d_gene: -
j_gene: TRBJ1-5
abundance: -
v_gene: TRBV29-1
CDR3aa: CSVEDGAGPQHF
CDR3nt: TGCAGCGTTGAGGACGGGGCCGGGCCCCAGCATTTT

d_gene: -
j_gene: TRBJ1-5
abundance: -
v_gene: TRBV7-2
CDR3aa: CASSLGRGGNQPQHF
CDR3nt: TGTGCCAGCAGCTTAGGCAGGGGAGGGAATCAGCCCCAGCATTTT

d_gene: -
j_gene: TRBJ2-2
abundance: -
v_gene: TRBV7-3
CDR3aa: CASSLNAAALKRELFF
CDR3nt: TGTGCCAGCAGCTTAAACGCGGCCGCCCTAAAAAGGGAGCTGTTTTTT

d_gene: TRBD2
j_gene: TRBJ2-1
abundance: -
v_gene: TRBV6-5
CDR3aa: CASAASGTYNEQFF
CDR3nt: TGTGCCAGCGCGGCTAGCGGAACATACAATGAGCAGTTCTTC

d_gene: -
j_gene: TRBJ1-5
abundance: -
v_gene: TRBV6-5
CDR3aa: CASSYSPGPGQPQHF
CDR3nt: TGTGCCAGCAGTTACTCGCCAGGGCCCGGACAGCCCCAGCATTTT

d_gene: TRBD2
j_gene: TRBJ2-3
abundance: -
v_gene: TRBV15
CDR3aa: CATSKPGLAPTDTQYF
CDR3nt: TGTGCCACCAGCAAACCGGGACTAGCACCTACAGATACGCAGTATTTT

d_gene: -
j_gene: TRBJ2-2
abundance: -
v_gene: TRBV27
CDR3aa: CASSFLQVGNTGELFF
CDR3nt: TGTGCCAGCAGTTTTCTGCAGGTCGGGAACACCGGGGAGCTGTTTTTT

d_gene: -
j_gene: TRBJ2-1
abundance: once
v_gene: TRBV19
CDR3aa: CASSIDRFWEQFF
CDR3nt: TGTGCCAGTAGTATAGATCGCTTCTGGGAGCAGTTCTTC

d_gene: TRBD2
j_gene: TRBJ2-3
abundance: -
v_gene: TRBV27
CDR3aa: CASSLLEREGRPQYF
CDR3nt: TGTGCCAGCAGTTTATTGGAGCGGGAGGGCCGGCCGCAGTATTTT

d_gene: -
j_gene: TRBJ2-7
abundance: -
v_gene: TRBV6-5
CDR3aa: CASSSRLARKQYF
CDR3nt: TGTGCCAGCAGTTCCCGACTTGCCAGGAAGCAGTACTTC

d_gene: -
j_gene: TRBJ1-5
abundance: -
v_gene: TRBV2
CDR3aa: CASKGDGQPQHF
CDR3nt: TGTGCCAGCAAAGGGGACGGTCAGCCCCAGCATTTT

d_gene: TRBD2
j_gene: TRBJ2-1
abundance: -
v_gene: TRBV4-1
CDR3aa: CASSQDTPSGTGEQFF
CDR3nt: TGCGCCAGCAGCCAAGATACACCTAGCGGGACGGGGGAGCAGTTCTTC

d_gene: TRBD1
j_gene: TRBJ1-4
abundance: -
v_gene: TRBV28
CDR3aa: CASSSGGTNEKLFF
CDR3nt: TGTGCCAGCAGTTCAGGGGGGACTAATGAAAAACTGTTTTTT

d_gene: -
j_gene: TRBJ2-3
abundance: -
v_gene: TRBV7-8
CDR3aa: CASSLMDAFRTDTQYF
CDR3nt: TGTGCCAGCAGCTTAATGGACGCTTTCCGCACAGATACGCAGTATTTT

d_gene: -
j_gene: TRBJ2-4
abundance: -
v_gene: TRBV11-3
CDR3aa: CARSLGLPAKNIQYF
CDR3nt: TGTGCCAGAAGCTTAGGGTTGCCAGCCAAAAACATTCAGTACTTC

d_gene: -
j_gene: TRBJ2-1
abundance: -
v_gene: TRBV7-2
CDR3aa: CASSLETGEQFF
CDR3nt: TGTGCCAGCAGCTTAGAGACGGGTGAGCAGTTCTTC

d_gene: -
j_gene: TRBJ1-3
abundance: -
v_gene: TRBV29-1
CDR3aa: CSGESGNTIYF
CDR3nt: TGCAGCGGCGAATCTGGAAACACCATATATTTT

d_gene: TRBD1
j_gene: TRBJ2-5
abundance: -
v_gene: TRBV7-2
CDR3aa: CASSIGGGQETQYF
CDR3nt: TGTGCCAGCAGCATAGGGGGCGGCCAAGAGACCCAGTACTTC

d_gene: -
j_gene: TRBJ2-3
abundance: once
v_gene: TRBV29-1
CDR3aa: CSVVGSPSTDTQYF
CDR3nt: TGCAGCGTTGTAGGAAGCCCTAGCACAGATACGCAGTATTTT

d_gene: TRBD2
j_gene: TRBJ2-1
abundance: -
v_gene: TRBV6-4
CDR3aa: CASSDTSGSYNEQFF
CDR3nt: TGTGCCAGCAGTGACACTAGCGGGAGCTACAATGAGCAGTTCTTC

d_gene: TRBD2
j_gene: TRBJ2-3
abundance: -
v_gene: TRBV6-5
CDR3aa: CASSYSRREQTDTQYF
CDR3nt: TGTGCCAGCAGTTACTCTAGGCGGGAGCAAACAGATACGCAGTATTTT

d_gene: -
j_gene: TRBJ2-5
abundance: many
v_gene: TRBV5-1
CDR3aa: CASSLAQETQYF
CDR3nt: TGCGCCAGCAGCTTGGCCCAAGAGACCCAGTACTTC

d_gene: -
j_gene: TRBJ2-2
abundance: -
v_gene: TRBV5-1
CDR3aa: CASSTTANTGELFF
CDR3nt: TGCGCCAGCAGCACGACAGCGAACACCGGGGAGCTGTTTTTT

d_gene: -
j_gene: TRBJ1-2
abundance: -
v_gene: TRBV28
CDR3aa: CASSLRGYGYTF
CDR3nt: TGTGCCAGCAGTTTACGTGGCTATGGCTACACCTTC

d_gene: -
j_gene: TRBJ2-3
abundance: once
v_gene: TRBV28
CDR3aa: CASSLTDTQYF
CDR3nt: TGTGCCAGCAGCCTCACAGATACGCAGTATTTT

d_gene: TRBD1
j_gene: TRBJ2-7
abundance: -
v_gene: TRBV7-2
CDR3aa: CASSLGDSYEQYF
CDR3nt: TGTGCCAGCAGCTTAGGGGACAGCTACGAGCAGTACTTC

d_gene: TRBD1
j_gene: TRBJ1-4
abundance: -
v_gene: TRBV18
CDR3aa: CASSPTGTVEKLFF
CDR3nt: TGTGCCAGCTCACCAACCGGGACAGTGGAAAAACTGTTTTTT